The rows below give T cell receptor beta chains drawn from one sample of a study of identical twins. Each CDR3 protein is one row after TCRdb ran MiXCR on the 5' RACE reads. The sample comprises fewer than 500,000 distinct CDR3 sequences, 14% of which are singletons, and 0.98% rests with the top ten. These same records also appear under a second study, on yellow fever vaccine responses in identical twins.

Sequencing input: CD4+ T cells sorted from blood. The source is a woman aged 18-29 years in good health. Each CDR3 is given with its conserved first and last residue. A D gene is named only where the DNA matches it firmly.

>TRBV9|TRBJ2-3|-
CASSVAQGLTDTQYF
>TRBV9|TRBJ2-5|-
CASSGYGAQEETQYF
>TRBV5-1|TRBJ2-7|-
CASKKSRDYEQYF
>TRBV4-2|TRBJ2-5|TRBD2
CASSQTGGPQETQYF
>TRBV15|TRBJ1-5|-
CATSRERSNQPQHF
>TRBV5-6|TRBJ2-7|TRBD2
CASSSAPGGPNSYEQYF
>TRBV7-8|TRBJ1-1|-
CASSLYSMNTEAFF
>TRBV3-1|TRBJ2-7|-
CASTQGETPYEQYF
>TRBV11-1|TRBJ2-2|TRBD1
CASSLRGLTGELFF
>TRBV7-9|TRBJ2-7|TRBD1
CASSLVTGGIDEQYF
>TRBV12-3/TRBV12-4|TRBJ2-5|-
CASSLGQSGQETQYF
>TRBV7-2|TRBJ1-2|-
CASRYPLGTTYGYTF
>TRBV11-2|TRBJ2-5|-
CASSLTGRGGKTQYF
>TRBV6-2/TRBV6-3|TRBJ2-5|-
CASSATLGSGTQYF
>TRBV20-1|TRBJ2-3|TRBD2
CSADSGEKGTDTQYF
>TRBV27|TRBJ1-2|-
CASSPPTREGYTF
>TRBV23-1|TRBJ1-5|-
CASSQSKRPNNQPQHF
>TRBV28|TRBJ2-4|-
CASRPTGVHIQYF
>TRBV3-1|TRBJ2-5|-
CASSQDRHQETQYF
>TRBV6-2/TRBV6-3|TRBJ1-5|-
CASSPQGTRSNQPQHF
>TRBV23-1|TRBJ2-2|-
CASSHHRENTGELFF
>TRBV20-1|TRBJ2-7|-
CSASVPSHYEQYF
>TRBV12-3/TRBV12-4|TRBJ1-2|-
CASSRERVYGYTF
>TRBV15|TRBJ1-5|-
CATSILGGNQPQHF
>TRBV9|TRBJ2-5|-
CASSVGSRETQYF
>TRBV5-4|TRBJ1-2|-
CASSLDRDLGYTF
>TRBV5-1|TRBJ1-1|-
CASSLGGHTSTEAFF
>TRBV29-1|TRBJ1-1|-
CSVAQGKENTEAFF
>TRBV29-1|TRBJ2-1|-
CSVGVANEQFF
>TRBV12-3/TRBV12-4|TRBJ2-1|-
CASNPAAGEQFF
>TRBV14|TRBJ2-1|-
CASSQDSGSTYNEQFF
>TRBV2|TRBJ2-3|-
CASSGDIGTQYF
>TRBV5-1|TRBJ2-1|-
CASSLDPGSPGNEQFF
>TRBV6-1|TRBJ2-6|-
CASSNLGANVLTF
>TRBV29-1|TRBJ2-1|-
CSVEEEGIEQFF